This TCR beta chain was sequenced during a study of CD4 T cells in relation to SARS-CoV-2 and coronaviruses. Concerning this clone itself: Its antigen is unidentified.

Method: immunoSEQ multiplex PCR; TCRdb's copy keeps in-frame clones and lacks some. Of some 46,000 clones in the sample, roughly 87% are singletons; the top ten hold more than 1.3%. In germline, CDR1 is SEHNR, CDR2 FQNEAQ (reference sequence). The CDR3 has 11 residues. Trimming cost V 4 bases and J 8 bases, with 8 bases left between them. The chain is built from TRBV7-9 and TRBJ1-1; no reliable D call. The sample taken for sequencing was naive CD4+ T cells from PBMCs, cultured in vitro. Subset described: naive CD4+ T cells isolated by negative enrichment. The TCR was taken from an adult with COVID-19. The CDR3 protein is CASSSRGEAFF. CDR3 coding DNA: TGTGCCAGCAGCTCACGCGGGGAAGCTTTCTTT. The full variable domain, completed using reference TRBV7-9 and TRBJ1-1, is DTGVSQNPRHKITKRGQNVTFRCDPISEHNRLYWYRQTLGQGPEFLTYFQNEAQLEKSRLLSDRFSAERPKGSFSTLEIQRTEQGDSAMYLCASSSRGEAFFGQGTRLTVV.